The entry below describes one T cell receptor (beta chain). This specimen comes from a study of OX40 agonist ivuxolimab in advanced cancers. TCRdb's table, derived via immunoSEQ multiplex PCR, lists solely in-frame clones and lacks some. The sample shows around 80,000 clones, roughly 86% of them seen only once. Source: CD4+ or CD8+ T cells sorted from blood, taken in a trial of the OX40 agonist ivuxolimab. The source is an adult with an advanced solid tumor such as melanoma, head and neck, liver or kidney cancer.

As DNA, the CDR3 is TGTGCCAGCAATGCGGGGAACTATGGCTACACCTTC. The encoded protein is CASNAGNYGYTF. The genes are TRBV6-6 and TRBJ1-2; no clear D. This CDR3 is built from 12 residues. CDR1 MNHNY and CDR2 SVGAGI come from the germline V gene (reference sequence). V lost 7 bases to trimming and J lost 2 bases, with 8 bases between them.